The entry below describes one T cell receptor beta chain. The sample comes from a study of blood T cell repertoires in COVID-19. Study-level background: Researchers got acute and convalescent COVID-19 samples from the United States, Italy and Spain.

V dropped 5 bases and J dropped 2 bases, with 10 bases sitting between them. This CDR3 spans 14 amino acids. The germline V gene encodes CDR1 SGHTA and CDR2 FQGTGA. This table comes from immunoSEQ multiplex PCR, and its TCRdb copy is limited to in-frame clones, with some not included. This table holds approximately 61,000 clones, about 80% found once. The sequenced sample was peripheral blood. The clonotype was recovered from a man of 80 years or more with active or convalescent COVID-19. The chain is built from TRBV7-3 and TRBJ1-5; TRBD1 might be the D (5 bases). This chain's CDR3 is CASSPQGGNQPQHF. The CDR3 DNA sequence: TGTGCCAGCAGCCCGCAGGGCGGCAATCAGCCCCAGCATTTT.